This TCR beta chain was recovered during a study of blood T cell repertoires in COVID-19. Study as a whole: From the United States, Italy and Spain came samples of acute and convalescent COVID-19. PBMCs, B-cell-depleted T cells, or T cells provided the cDNA or gDNA that made up the material.

In the authors' methods: Cell counts per sample came from amplifying reference gene primers. Libraries were prepared by immunoSEQ multiplex PCR; TCRdb keeps only in-frame clonotypes and omits some of them. V and J calls and clone size are those listed in that table; D and trimming were worked out from the DNA. The sample holds about 170,000 clones, more than 65% seen once. This CDR3 region has 15 residues. V lost 1 base, J lost 2 bases, and 9 bases lay in between. Germline V gene data show CDR1 as MNHNS and CDR2 as SASEGT. The sequenced material came from peripheral blood. V usage is TRBV6-1 and J usage is TRBJ1-5; D uncertain. This clonotype originated in a woman older than 75 with active or convalescent COVID-19. The CDR3 bases are TGTGCCAGCAGTGAAGGGAGCATTGGCAATCAGCCCCAGCATTTT. Translation: CASSEGSIGNQPQHF.